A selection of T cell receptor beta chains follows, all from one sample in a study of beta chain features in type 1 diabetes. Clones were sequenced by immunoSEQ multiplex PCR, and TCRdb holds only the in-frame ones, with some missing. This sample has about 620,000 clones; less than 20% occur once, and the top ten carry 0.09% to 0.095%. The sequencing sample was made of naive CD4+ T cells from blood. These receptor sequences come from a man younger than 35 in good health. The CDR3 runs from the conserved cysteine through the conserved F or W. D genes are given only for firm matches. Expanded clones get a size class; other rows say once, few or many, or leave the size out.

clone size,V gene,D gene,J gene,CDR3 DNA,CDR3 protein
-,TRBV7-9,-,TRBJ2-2,TGTGCCAGCAGCCCCGCTGGGAAGGGGACCGGGGAGCTGTTTTTT,CASSPAGKGTGELFF
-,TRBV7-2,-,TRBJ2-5,TGTGCCAGCACGACAGACCGACCCGGGACCCAGTACTTC,CASTTDRPGTQYF
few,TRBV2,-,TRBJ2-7,TGTGCCAGCAGTGAAGTAGGTGGCAGGGGTTACGAGCAGTACTTC,CASSEVGGRGYEQYF
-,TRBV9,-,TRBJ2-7,TGTGCCAGCAGCGTAGCCCAGGAACCGGGGTACGAGCAGTACTTC,CASSVAQEPGYEQYF
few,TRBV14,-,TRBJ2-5,TGTGCCAGCGGATCAGATCATAATCCCCAGTACTTC,CASGSDHNPQYF
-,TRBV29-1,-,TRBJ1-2,TGCAGCGTTGAACCTAACATGTGGACCAACTATGGCTACACCTTC,CSVEPNMWTNYGYTF
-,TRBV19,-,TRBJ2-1,TGTGCCAGTAGTATCAGGAGCGCTGGCTACAATGAGCAGTTCTTC,CASSIRSAGYNEQFF
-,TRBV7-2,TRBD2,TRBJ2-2,TGTGCCAGCAGCTTCACTAGCGGTCTATTGACCGGGGAGCTGTTTTTT,CASSFTSGLLTGELFF
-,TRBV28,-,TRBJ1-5,TGTGCCAGCAGTAACAATCAGCCCCAGCATTTT,CASSNNQPQHF
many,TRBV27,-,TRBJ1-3,TGTGCCAGCAGTTGGCGGGGCCTCTCTGGAAACACCATATATTTT,CASSWRGLSGNTIYF
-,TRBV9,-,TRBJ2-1,TGTGCCAGCAGCGTAGTGGGGGGTGAGCAGTTCTTC,CASSVVGGEQFF